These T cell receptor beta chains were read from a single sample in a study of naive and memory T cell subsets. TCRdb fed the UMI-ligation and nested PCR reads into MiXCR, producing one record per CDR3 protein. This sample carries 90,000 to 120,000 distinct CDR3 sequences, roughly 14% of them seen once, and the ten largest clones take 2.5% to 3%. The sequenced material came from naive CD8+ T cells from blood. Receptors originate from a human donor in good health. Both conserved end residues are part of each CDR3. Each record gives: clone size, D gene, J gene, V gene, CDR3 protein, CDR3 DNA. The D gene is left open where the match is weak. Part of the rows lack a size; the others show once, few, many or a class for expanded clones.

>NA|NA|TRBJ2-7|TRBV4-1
CASSQVFAASYEQYF
TGCGCCAGCAGCCAAGTTTTCGCGGCTTCCTACGAGCAGTACTTC
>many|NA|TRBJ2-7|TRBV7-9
CASRGLAYEQYF
TGTGCCAGCAGGGGTTTGGCCTACGAGCAGTACTTC
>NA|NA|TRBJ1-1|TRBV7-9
CASSGKDSKYTEAFF
TGTGCCAGCAGCGGGAAGGACAGCAAGTACACTGAAGCTTTCTTT
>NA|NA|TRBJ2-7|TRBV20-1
CSAVTGISYEQYF
TGCAGTGCGGTGACAGGTATCTCCTACGAGCAGTACTTC
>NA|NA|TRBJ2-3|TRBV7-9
CASSARDSPKIKDTQYF
TGTGCCAGCAGCGCCCGGGACTCGCCCAAAATTAAAGATACGCAGTATTTT
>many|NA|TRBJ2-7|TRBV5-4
CASSPDSSNHEQYF
TGTGCCAGCAGCCCGGACAGTAGTAACCACGAGCAGTACTTC
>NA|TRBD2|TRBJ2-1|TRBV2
CAGSFTSGRAAAEQFF
TGTGCCGGAAGCTTTACTAGCGGGAGGGCCGCCGCTGAGCAGTTCTTC
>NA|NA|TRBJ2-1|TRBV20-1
CSARDRQRYSYNEQFF
TGCAGTGCTAGAGATCGTCAGCGGTACTCCTACAATGAGCAGTTCTTC
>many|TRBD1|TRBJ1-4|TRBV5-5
CASSPGTALEKLFF
TGTGCCAGCAGCCCAGGGACAGCTCTCGAAAAACTGTTTTTT
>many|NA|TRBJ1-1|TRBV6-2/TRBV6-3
CASSYSRDPPPDSSHTEAFF
TGTGCCAGCAGTTACTCGAGAGATCCCCCCCCGGACTCTAGCCACACTGAAGCTTTCTTT
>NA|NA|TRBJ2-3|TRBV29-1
CSVVPGDRTNTQYF
TGCAGCGTTGTGCCCGGGGACCGCACAAATACGCAGTATTTT
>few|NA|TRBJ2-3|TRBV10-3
CAISEGADTQYF
TGTGCCATCAGTGAGGGGGCAGATACGCAGTATTTT
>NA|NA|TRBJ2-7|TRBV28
CASKPGEHYEQYF
TGTGCCAGCAAACCCGGGGAACACTACGAGCAGTACTTC
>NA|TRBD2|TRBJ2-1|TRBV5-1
CASSWSGTSLNNEQFF
TGCGCCAGCAGCTGGTCCGGGACTAGCTTAAACAATGAGCAGTTCTTC
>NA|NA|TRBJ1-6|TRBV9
CASSVDRNSPLHF
TGTGCCAGCAGCGTAGACCGGAACTCACCCCTCCACTTT
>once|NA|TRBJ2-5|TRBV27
CASRHRGSYQETQYF
TGTGCCAGCAGACACCGGGGGTCATACCAAGAGACCCAGTACTTC
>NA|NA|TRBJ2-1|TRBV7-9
CASSSRTGLLGNEQFF
TGTGCCAGCAGCTCACGAACCGGATTGCTCGGGAATGAGCAGTTCTTC
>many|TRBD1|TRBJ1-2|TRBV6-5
CASSYSQGQNYGYTF
TGTGCCAGCAGTTACAGTCAGGGACAGAACTATGGCTACACCTTC
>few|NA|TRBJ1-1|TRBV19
CASSIPPGVMNTEAFF
TGTGCCAGTAGTATCCCGCCTGGGGTTATGAACACTGAAGCTTTCTTT
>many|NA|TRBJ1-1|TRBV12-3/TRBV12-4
CASSSHPNTEAFF
TGTGCCAGCAGCTCCCATCCCAACACTGAAGCTTTCTTT
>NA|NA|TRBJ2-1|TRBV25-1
CASSELIRGEQFF
TGTGCCAGCAGTGAACTTATCCGGGGTGAGCAGTTCTTC
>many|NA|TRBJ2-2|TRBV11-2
CASSLSPIAISTGELFF
TGTGCCAGCAGCTTATCCCCTATAGCGATTAGCACCGGGGAGCTGTTTTTT
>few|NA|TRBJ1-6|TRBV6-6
CASSYSVDHLNSPLHF
TGTGCCAGCAGTTACTCTGTCGATCATTTGAACTCACCCCTCCACTTT
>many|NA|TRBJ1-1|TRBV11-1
CASSLTWTEAFF
TGTGCCAGCAGCCTAACTTGGACAGAAGCTTTCTTT
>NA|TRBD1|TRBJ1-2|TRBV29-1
CSVGQKGGIYGYTF
TGCAGCGTTGGTCAGAAAGGGGGCATATATGGCTACACCTTC
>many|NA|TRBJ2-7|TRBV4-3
CASSQDFTPLEQYF
TGCGCCAGCAGCCAAGACTTTACCCCTCTCGAGCAGTACTTC
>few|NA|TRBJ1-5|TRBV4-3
CASSQDHLPSQPQHF
TGCGCCAGCAGCCAAGATCACCTTCCATCTCAGCCCCAGCATTTT
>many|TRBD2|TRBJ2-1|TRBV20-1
CSARVGSGENPYNEQFF
TGCAGTGCTAGAGTAGGGAGCGGGGAAAACCCATACAATGAGCAGTTCTTC
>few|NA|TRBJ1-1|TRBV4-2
CASSQVVRGTAFF
TGTGCCAGCAGCCAAGTAGTGCGGGGGACAGCTTTCTTT
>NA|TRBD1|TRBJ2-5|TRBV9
CASSARGQVNGETQYF
TGTGCCAGCAGCGCCCGAGGACAGGTTAACGGGGAGACCCAGTACTTC
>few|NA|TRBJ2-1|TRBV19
CASGKSSYNEQFF
TGTGCCAGTGGGAAGAGCTCCTACAATGAGCAGTTCTTC
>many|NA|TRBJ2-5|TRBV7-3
CASSLHVQETQYF
TGTGCCAGCAGCTTACACGTCCAAGAGACCCAGTACTTC
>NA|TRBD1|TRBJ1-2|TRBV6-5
CASSREWDRELGGYTF
TGTGCCAGCAGTCGGGAGTGGGACAGGGAGTTGGGTGGCTACACCTTC
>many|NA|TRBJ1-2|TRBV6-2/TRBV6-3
CASNTPTGDYGYTF
TGTGCCAGCAACACGCCGACAGGCGACTATGGCTACACCTTC
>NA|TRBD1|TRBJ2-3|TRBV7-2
CASSLVDRALSGYF
TGTGCCAGCAGCTTAGTGGACAGGGCGTTGTCAGGGTATTTT
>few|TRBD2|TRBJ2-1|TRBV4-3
CASSQDPGGRDNEQFF
TGCGCCAGCAGCCAAGATCCGGGAGGGCGTGACAATGAGCAGTTCTTC
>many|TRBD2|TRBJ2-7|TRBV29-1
CSVELLDGRPYEQYF
TGCAGCGTTGAATTATTGGACGGGAGGCCCTACGAGCAGTACTTC
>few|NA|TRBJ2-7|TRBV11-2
CASSLQGTAYEQYF
TGTGCCAGCAGCTTACAGGGTACCGCTTACGAGCAGTACTTC
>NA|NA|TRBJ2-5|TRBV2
CASIGRIQETQYF
TGTGCCAGCATTGGACGAATCCAAGAGACCCAGTACTTC
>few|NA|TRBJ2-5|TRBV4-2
CASSQDWGPGETQYF
TGTGCCAGCAGCCAAGATTGGGGGCCCGGGGAGACCCAGTACTTC
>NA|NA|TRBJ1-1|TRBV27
CASSSDSLGTEAFF
TGTGCCAGCAGTTCAGACTCCTTGGGCACTGAAGCTTTCTTT
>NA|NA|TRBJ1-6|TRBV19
CASSGTLNSPLHF
TGTGCCAGTAGTGGGACACTGAATTCACCCCTCCACTTT
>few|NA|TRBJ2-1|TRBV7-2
CASSLALVLNPYNEQFF
TGTGCCAGCAGCTTAGCGCTCGTCCTAAACCCCTACAATGAGCAGTTCTTC
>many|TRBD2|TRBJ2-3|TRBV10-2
CASNLAETDTQYF
TGCGCCAGCAATCTAGCGGAGACAGATACGCAGTATTTT
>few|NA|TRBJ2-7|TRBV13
CASSLGAGTIYEQYF
TGTGCCAGCAGCTTAGGGGCCGGGACGATCTACGAGCAGTACTTC
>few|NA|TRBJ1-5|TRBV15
CATSRLARGDQPQHF
TGTGCCACCAGCAGACTAGCCCGGGGAGATCAGCCCCAGCATTTT
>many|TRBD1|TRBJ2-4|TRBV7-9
CASSSPGTGGYF
TGTGCCAGCAGCTCCCCCGGGACAGGAGGATACTTC
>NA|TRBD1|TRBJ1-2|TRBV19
CASSSPGTGNGYTF
TGTGCCAGTAGTTCCCCAGGGACAGGGAATGGCTACACCTTC
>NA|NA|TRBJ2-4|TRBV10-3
CAISESPGSAKNIQYF
TGTGCCATCAGTGAGTCGCCCGGGTCGGCCAAAAACATTCAGTACTTC
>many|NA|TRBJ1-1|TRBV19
CATTPLKSNTEAFF
TGTGCCACTACACCCCTCAAGAGTAACACTGAAGCTTTCTTT
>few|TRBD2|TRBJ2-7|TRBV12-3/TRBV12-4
CASRKTSGRGHEQYF
TGTGCCAGCAGAAAAACTAGCGGACGCGGCCACGAGCAGTACTTC
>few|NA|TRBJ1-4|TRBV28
CASSFSFATNEKLFF
TGTGCCAGCAGTTTTTCGTTTGCAACTAATGAAAAACTGTTTTTT
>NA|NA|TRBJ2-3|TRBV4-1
CASQTGAGTDTQYF
TGCGCCAGCCAAACGGGAGCGGGCACAGATACGCAGTATTTT
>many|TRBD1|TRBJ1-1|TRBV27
CASSLRTAQGAGNTEAFF
TGTGCCAGCAGTTTGCGTACCGCTCAGGGGGCAGGGAACACTGAAGCTTTCTTT
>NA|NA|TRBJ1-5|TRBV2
CASSDLIGSQPQHF
TGTGCCAGCAGTGACCTCATAGGGTCTCAGCCCCAGCATTTT
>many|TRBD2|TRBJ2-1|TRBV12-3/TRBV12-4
CASSLGLVGQFF
TGTGCCAGCAGTCTTGGACTAGTCGGGCAGTTCTTC
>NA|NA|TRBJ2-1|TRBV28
CACYVRVDEQFF
TGTGCCTGTTATGTGCGGGTCGATGAGCAGTTCTTC
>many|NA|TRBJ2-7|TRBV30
CAWIGETTIYEQYF
TGTGCCTGGATTGGTGAGACAACCATCTACGAGCAGTACTTC